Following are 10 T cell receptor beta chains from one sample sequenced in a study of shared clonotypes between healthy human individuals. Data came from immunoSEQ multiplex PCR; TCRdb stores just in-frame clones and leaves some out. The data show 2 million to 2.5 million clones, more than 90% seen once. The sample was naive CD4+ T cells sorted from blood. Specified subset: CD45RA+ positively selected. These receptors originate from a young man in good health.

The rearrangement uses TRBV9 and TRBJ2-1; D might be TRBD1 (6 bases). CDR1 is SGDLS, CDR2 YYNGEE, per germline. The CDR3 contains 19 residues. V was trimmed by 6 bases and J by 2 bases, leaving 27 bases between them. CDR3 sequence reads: CASIIPGHSLHLTYNEQFF. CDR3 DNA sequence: TGTGCCAGCATCATCCCGGGACATAGCCTTCATTTGACCTACAATGAGCAGTTCTTC.

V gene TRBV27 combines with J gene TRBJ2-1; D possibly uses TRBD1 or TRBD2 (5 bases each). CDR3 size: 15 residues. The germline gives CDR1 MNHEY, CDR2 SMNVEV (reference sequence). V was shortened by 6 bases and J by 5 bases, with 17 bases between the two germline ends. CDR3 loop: CASSKRPGTDNEQFF. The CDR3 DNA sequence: TGTGCCAGCAGCAAGCGACCCGGGACGGACAATGAGCAGTTCTTC.

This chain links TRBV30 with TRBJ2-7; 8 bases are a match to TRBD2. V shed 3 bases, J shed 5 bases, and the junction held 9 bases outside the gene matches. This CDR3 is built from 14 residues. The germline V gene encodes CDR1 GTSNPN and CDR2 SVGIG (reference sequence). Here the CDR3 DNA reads TGTGCCTGGAGCCCGAGCGGGAGTCGGAACGAGCAGTACTTC. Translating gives CAWSPSGSRNEQYF.

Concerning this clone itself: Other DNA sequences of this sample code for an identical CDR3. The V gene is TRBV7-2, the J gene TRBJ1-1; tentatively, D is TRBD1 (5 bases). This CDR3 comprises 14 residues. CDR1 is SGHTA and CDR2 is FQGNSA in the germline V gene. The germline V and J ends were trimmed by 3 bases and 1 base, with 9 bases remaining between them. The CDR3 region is CASSFRTGNTEAFF. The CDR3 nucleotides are TGTGCCAGCAGCTTCCGAACAGGGAACACTGAAGCTTTCTTT.

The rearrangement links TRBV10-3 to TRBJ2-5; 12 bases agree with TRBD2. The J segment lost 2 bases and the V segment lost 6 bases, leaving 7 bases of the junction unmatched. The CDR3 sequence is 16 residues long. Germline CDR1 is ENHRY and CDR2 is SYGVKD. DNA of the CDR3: TGTGCCATCAGCCCCCTAGCGGGAGGGAGTCAAGAGACCCAGTACTTC. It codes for CAISPLAGGSQETQYF.

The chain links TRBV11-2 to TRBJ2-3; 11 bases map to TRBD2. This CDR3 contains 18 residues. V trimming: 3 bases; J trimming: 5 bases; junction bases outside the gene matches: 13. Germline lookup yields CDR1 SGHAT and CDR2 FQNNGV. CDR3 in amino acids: CASSFRWTSGPEVDTQYF. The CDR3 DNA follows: TGTGCCAGCAGCTTCAGATGGACTAGCGGGCCTGAAGTAGATACGCAGTATTTT.

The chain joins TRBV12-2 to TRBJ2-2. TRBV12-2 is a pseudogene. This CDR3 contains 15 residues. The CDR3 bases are TGTGCAAGTCGCCTGGCGGAAAGGGACACCGGGGAGCTGTTTTTT. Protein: CASRLAERDTGELFF.

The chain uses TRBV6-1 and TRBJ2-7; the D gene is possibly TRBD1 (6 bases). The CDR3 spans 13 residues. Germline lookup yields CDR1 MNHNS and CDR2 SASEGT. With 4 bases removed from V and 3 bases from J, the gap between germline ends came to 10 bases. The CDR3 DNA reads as TGTGCCAGCAGTGGGGGACACTTCTACGAGCAGTACTTC. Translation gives CASSGGHFYEQYF.

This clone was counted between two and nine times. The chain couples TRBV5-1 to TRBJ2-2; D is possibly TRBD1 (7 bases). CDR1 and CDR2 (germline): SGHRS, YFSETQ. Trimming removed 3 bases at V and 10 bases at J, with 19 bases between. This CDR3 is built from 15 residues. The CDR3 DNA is TGCGCCAGCAGCTCCCCGGACAGGACTAATTCGGAGCTGTTTTTT. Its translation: CASSSPDRTNSELFF.

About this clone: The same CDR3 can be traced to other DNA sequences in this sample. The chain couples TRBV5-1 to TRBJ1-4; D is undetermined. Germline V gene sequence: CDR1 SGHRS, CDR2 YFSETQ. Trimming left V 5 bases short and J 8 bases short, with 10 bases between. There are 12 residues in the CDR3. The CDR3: CASSDPGEKLFF. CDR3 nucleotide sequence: TGCGCCAGCAGTGACCCGGGGGAAAAACTGTTTTTT.